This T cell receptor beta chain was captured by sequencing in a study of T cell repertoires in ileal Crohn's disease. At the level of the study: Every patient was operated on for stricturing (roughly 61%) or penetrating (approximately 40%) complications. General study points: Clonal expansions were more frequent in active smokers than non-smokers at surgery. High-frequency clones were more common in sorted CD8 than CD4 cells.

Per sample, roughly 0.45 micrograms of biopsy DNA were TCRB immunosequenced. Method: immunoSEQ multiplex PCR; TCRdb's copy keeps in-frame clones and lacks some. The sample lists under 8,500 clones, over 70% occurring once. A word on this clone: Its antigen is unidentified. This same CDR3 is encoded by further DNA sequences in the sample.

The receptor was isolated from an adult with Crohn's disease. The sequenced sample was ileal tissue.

CDR3 amino acids: CASSLGTGRYEQYF. DNA of the CDR3: TGTGCCAGCAGCTTGGGGACAGGGAGGTACGAGCAGTACTTC. The V gene is TRBV7-9, the J gene TRBJ2-7; 9 positions match TRBD1. V was pared by 3 bases and J by 4 bases, with 4 bases of the junction left unmatched. Germline CDR1 is SEHNR and CDR2 is FQNEAQ (reference sequence). CDR3 length equals 14 residues.